This T cell receptor (beta chain) was recovered during a study of T cell responses to AZD1222 COVID-19 vaccine. Sequenced by immunoSEQ multiplex PCR; TCRdb stores in-frame clones only, minus some. The sample lists 110,000 to 150,000 clones; around nine tenths were seen once. CDR3 length equals 10 residues. Trimming pared 8 bases from V and 6 bases from J, leaving 8 bases between. Germline loops: CDR1 SNHLY, CDR2 FYNNEI. About this clone itself: The antigen remains undetermined.

General study points: Vaccine-associated CD4 TCRs spanned spike, dominant at 160-218 and 743-854. Clonal diversity was possibly underestimated; the donors were predominantly white British and more often female. Spike-specific TCR breadth and depth rose after two AZD1222 doses.

The input for sequencing was peripheral blood, taken on day 0 of AZD1222 vaccination. This TCR derives from an adult in good health. J is TRBJ2-7 and V is TRBV2; D unclear. In DNA form, the CDR3 reads TGTGCCAGCCGGAGATCCGAGCAGTACTTC. Translation gives CASRRSEQYF.